These 12 T cell receptor beta chains were all obtained from the same sample, sequenced in a study of blood T cell repertoires in COVID-19. Assay: immunoSEQ multiplex PCR; the TCRdb copy retains only in-frame clones and omits some. The data show about 160,000 clones, 70% to 90% seen once. Input material: PBMCs or T cells enriched from blood (not recorded which). These receptors were taken from a man in his forties who had recovered from COVID-19.

The CDR3, as DNA: TGTGCCAGCAGCTTGGGGCAGGGGGCGGCAGATACGCAGTATTTT. Translation gives CASSLGQGAADTQYF. The chain uses TRBV5-6 and TRBJ2-3, with 8 bases fitting TRBD1. V gave up 0 bases and J gave up 4 bases; unmatched junction bases: 4. The CDR3 is 15 amino acids. Germline V gene sequence: CDR1 SGHDT, CDR2 YYEEEE.

The chain combines TRBV4-1 with TRBJ2-5; a weak D match, TRBD2 (6 bases). Looked up from germline, CDR1 is MGHRA and CDR2 is YSYEKL. The V and J ends lost 1 base and 4 bases respectively, with 13 bases between them. There are 15 residues in the CDR3. The CDR3 spells CASSQGGTPPETQYF. For the CDR3, the DNA is TGCGCCAGCAGCCAAGGCGGGACTCCTCCAGAGACCCAGTACTTC.

The chain employs TRBV7-2 and TRBJ2-5; the match to TRBD2 covers 8 bases. Germline trimming cut 4 bases from V and 2 bases from J; bases unmatched to any gene: 9. Germline lookup yields CDR1 SGHTA and CDR2 FQGNSA. The CDR3 runs to 16 residues. CDR3 protein: CASSSRRSGGQETQYF. In DNA, the CDR3 is TGTGCCAGCAGCTCCCGCCGCAGCGGGGGACAAGAGACCCAGTACTTC.

The rearrangement links TRBV15 to TRBJ1-2; D might be TRBD1 (5 bases). V lost 0 bases to trimming and J lost 4 bases, with 9 bases between them. Germline CDR1 is LNHNV and CDR2 is YYDKDF (reference sequence). CDR3 length equals 14 residues. The CDR3 DNA is TGTGCCACCAGCAGAGATAAGGGGCCCTATGGCTACACCTTC. It is translated as CATSRDKGPYGYTF.

This clone occurred once. The chain carries TRBV7-9 and TRBJ1-2, with 11 bases that match TRBD1. This CDR3 has 14 amino acids. Germline loops: CDR1 SEHNR, CDR2 FQNEAQ (reference sequence). Trimming cost V 6 bases and J 6 bases; bases outside gene matches: 6. The CDR3 DNA is TGTGCCAGCAGTCCGGACAGGGGGCTGAATGGCTACACCTTC. It yields the protein CASSPDRGLNGYTF.

The rearrangement joins TRBV5-5 to TRBJ1-6; D is unresolved. CDR3 length: 12 amino acids. The V end was cut by 4 bases, the J end by 15 bases, with 14 bases between. Per the germline V gene, CDR1 is SGHKS and CDR2 is YYEKEE (reference sequence). CDR3 loop: CASSPNSYFLHF. Here the CDR3 DNA reads TGTGCCAGCAGCCCCAATAGTTATTTCCTCCACTTT.

CDR3 in amino acids: CASRPPANEKLFF. CDR3 coding DNA: TGTGCCAGCAGACCCCCAGCTAATGAAAAACTGTTTTTT. The chain couples TRBV6-6 to TRBJ1-4; no firm D call. The CDR3 runs 13 residues. Trimming cost V 6 bases and J 3 bases, with 8 bases left between them. Per the germline V gene, CDR1 is MNHNY and CDR2 is SVGAGI (reference sequence).

This clone was detected once. The J gene is TRBJ2-7, the V gene TRBV3-1 (or the pseudogene TRBV3-2); maybe TRBD2 (7 bases). V was pared by 0 bases and J by 2 bases, with 17 bases between. Germline values: CDR1 LGHDT, CDR2 YNNKEL (reference sequence). This CDR3 comprises 17 residues. In DNA, the CDR3 is TGTGCCAGCAGCCAAGAATATACGCAGGGGAGGGCCTACGAGCAGTACTTC. This sequence encodes CASSQEYTQGRAYEQYF.

The chain carries TRBV6-4 and TRBJ2-3, with a weak D call TRBD2 (6 bases). Trimming removed 9 bases at V and 0 bases at J, with 13 bases between. Per germline, CDR1 MRHNA and CDR2 SNTAGT. CDR3 size: 14 residues. Written as DNA, the CDR3 is TGTGCCAGTAGCCCGGGACTGAGCACAGATACGCAGTATTTT. Translation gives CASSPGLSTDTQYF.

The chain combines TRBV18 with TRBJ1-2; D may be TRBD1 (6 bases). Looked up from germline, CDR1 is KGHSH and CDR2 is LQKENI. The V gene lost 3 bases and the J gene lost 4 bases, with 9 bases spanning the gap. The CDR3 contains 13 residues. The CDR3 reads CASSPDRSYGYTF. In DNA form, the CDR3 reads TGTGCCAGCTCACCCGACAGGAGCTATGGCTACACCTTC.

This clone occurred a few times. The chain is built from TRBV18 and TRBJ2-1, with 8 bases lining up with TRBD1. This CDR3 has 16 residues. With 1 base clipped from V and 3 bases from J, the junction kept 5 bases outside the gene matches. CDR1 is KGHSH and CDR2 is LQKENI in the germline V gene. The CDR3: CASSPQGQAGYNEQFF. CDR3 nucleotides: TGTGCCAGCTCACCACAGGGACAGGCCGGCTACAATGAGCAGTTCTTC.

As DNA, the CDR3 is TGTGCCAGCAGTCCTCTAGCGGGGAAAGAGACCCAGTACTTC. Translation gives CASSPLAGKETQYF. This chain links TRBV7-8 with TRBJ2-5; 9 bases are shared with TRBD2. Germline V gives CDR1 SGHVS, CDR2 FQNEAQ. The CDR3 is made up of 14 amino acids. The ends lost 6 bases at V and 3 bases at J; junction bases unmatched: 5.